This T cell receptor (beta chain) originates from a study of T cell changes during pregnancy in multiple sclerosis. Sequenced by immunoSEQ multiplex PCR; TCRdb stores in-frame clones only, minus some. Here the sample spans around 52,000 clones, around 90% being singletons. The V and J ends lost 6 bases and 3 bases, in that order; junction bases with no gene match: 11. CDR1 and CDR2 (germline): MDHEN, SYDVKM. The CDR3 has 15 amino acids. The rearrangement joins TRBV28 to TRBJ2-7; 7 bases align to TRBD2. The material sequenced was CD4+ T cells from peripheral blood mononuclear cells, taken in the second trimester of pregnancy. The receptor was derived from a female donor with multiple sclerosis, enrolled in a pregnancy study. The CDR3 is CASSPPGWGGYEQYF. CDR3 nucleotides: TGTGCCAGCAGCCCTCCCGGATGGGGGGGCTACGAGCAGTACTTC.